A selection of T cell receptor beta chains follows, all from one sample in a study of blood T cell repertoires in COVID-19. Clones were sequenced by immunoSEQ multiplex PCR, and TCRdb holds only the in-frame ones, with some missing. The table lists approximately 250,000 clones, about 87% of them singletons, with around 9.1% in the top ten. The material sequenced was peripheral blood. The receptor set was obtained from a human donor in a cohort sampled during active COVID-19. Both conserved end residues are part of each CDR3. The D gene is left open where the match is weak. Only some rows state a clone size, as once, few, many or a class for expanded clones.

TRBJ2-5,.,TRBD1,TRBV4-2,TGTGCCAGCAGCCAAGGACAGGGGGGTCGAGAGACCCAGTACTTC,CASSQGQGGRETQYF
TRBJ2-7,.,.,TRBV10-2,TGCGCCAGCAGTGTACAGTCGGTGCAGTACTTC,CASSVQSVQYF
TRBJ2-2,.,.,TRBV7-3,TGTGCCAGCAGCTTAAGTTCCGGGAGGAACACCGGGGAGCTGTTTTTT,CASSLSSGRNTGELFF
TRBJ2-6,.,.,TRBV18,TGTGCCAGCTCAGAGTGGGACTTAAGGATGAGCTCTGGGGCCAACGTCCTGACTTTC,CASSEWDLRMSSGANVLTF
TRBJ2-3,.,.,TRBV27,TGTGCCAGCAGACCAAAGCGCTGGAGCACAGATACGCAGTATTTT,CASRPKRWSTDTQYF
TRBJ2-1,.,TRBD2,TRBV2,TGTGCCAGCAGTGAAGCCAGGGGACTAGCGGGAATGCATGAGCAGTTCTTC,CASSEARGLAGMHEQFF
TRBJ2-5,.,.,TRBV5-6,TGTGCCAGCAGCTTGGGACTCCGGGACAAGGAGTACTTC,CASSLGLRDKEYF
TRBJ2-1,.,.,TRBV29-1,TGCAGCGTTAAGGGGTACAATGAGCAGTTCTTC,CSVKGYNEQFF
TRBJ2-4,.,.,TRBV4-3,TGCGCCAGTCCTCTTATTTCAGGGCACAACATTCAGTACTTC,CASPLISGHNIQYF
TRBJ1-1,.,.,TRBV25-1,TGTGCCAGCAGTGAAGGAGGGGTTTTAAGGGCCACTGAAGCTTTCTTT,CASSEGGVLRATEAFF
TRBJ1-5,.,.,TRBV12-3/TRBV12-4,TGTGCCAGCTCAGGGGTTCATCAGCCCCAGCATTTT,CASSGVHQPQHF
TRBJ2-2,.,.,TRBV7-3,TGTGCCAGCAGCCGCGGGCCAACGGAGAACACCGGGGAGCTGTTTTTT,CASSRGPTENTGELFF
TRBJ2-7,.,.,TRBV19,TGTGCCAGTAGAGAGGAGGGGGCTAAAGAGCAGTACTTC,CASREEGAKEQYF
TRBJ1-2,few,TRBD1,TRBV6-6,TGTGCCAGCAGTCCGACAGGGGACTATGGCTACACCTTC,CASSPTGDYGYTF
TRBJ2-3,.,TRBD2,TRBV20-1,TGCAGTGCTAGTCCGGCTAGCGGGGACAGCACAGATACGCAGTATTTT,CSASPASGDSTDTQYF
TRBJ2-6,.,.,TRBV28,TGTGCCTCGCTAGATAGCTCTGGGGCCAACGTCCTGACTTTC,CASLDSSGANVLTF
TRBJ2-7,.,TRBD2,TRBV3-1/TRBV3-2,TGTGCCAGCAGCCCTATCGGGGGGGGGTACGAGCAGTACTTC,CASSPIGGGYEQYF
TRBJ1-1,once,.,TRBV12-3/TRBV12-4,TGTGCCAGCAGTCCCACCCTCCGTGAGGCTTTCTTT,CASSPTLREAFF
TRBJ1-1,.,TRBD1,TRBV19,TGTGCCAGTATAGCCCAGGGACAGGCAAAGAACACTGAAGCTTTCTTT,CASIAQGQAKNTEAFF
TRBJ2-1,.,TRBD2,TRBV4-1,TGCGCCAGCAGCCAAGATTTGGTAGCGGGGCGGGCGCAGTTCTTC,CASSQDLVAGRAQFF
TRBJ2-2,.,.,TRBV18,TGTGCCAGCTCACCTTTCCAAGGGGCGAACACCGGGGAGCTGTTTTTT,CASSPFQGANTGELFF
TRBJ2-2,.,.,TRBV6-6,TGTGCCAGCAGTTACTCCAGGGGGGATCCATCCGGGGAGCTGTTTTTT,CASSYSRGDPSGELFF
TRBJ2-1,.,.,TRBV3-1/TRBV3-2,TGTGCCAGCAGCCAACGCGAACTCTCCAATGAGCAGTTCTTC,CASSQRELSNEQFF
TRBJ2-1,.,.,TRBV4-2,TGTGCCAGCAGCCAAGATCTCCTAGCGTACAATGAGCAGTTCTTC,CASSQDLLAYNEQFF
TRBJ2-1,.,TRBD1,TRBV6-5,TGTGCCAGCACCAGGGGGCGGAATGAGCAGTTCTTC,CASTRGRNEQFF
TRBJ1-1,.,.,TRBV7-3,TGTGCCAGCAGCTTAACGGCCGGGGTGAACACTGAAGCTTTCTTT,CASSLTAGVNTEAFF
TRBJ1-1,.,.,TRBV6-5,TGTGCCAGCAATCTCAGGGGTAGGAACACTGAAGCTTTCTTT,CASNLRGRNTEAFF
TRBJ1-2,.,TRBD1,TRBV6-4,TGTGCCAGCAGTGATCAGACAGGGGTCTGCACCTTC,CASSDQTGVCTF
TRBJ2-2,.,.,TRBV11-3,TGTGCCAGCAGCCTAAGAAACACCGGGGAGCTGTTTTTT,CASSLRNTGELFF
TRBJ2-7,few,.,TRBV7-9,TGTGCCAGCAGCCTCTCGACGACAGCCTACGAGCAGTACTTC,CASSLSTTAYEQYF
TRBJ2-3,few,.,TRBV7-9,TGTGCCAGCGACCCCCTTGGGGGGAGCACAGATACGCAGTATTTT,CASDPLGGSTDTQYF
TRBJ2-7,once,.,TRBV9,TGTGCCAGCAGCGTAGCGGCAGGAAGTACCTACGAGCAGTACTTC,CASSVAAGSTYEQYF
TRBJ2-2,.,.,TRBV19,TGTGCCAGCTCACCACAGGGCTATAACACCGGGGAGCTGTTTTTT,CASSPQGYNTGELFF
TRBJ1-1,.,TRBD1,TRBV28,TGTGCCAGCAGTTCCACCGGGACAGGGCTGAACACTGAAGCTTTCTTT,CASSSTGTGLNTEAFF
TRBJ1-1,.,TRBD1,TRBV29-1,TGCAGCGTCGCACCGACAGGGCGTGGGGACACTGAAGCTTTCTTT,CSVAPTGRGDTEAFF
TRBJ2-1,few,TRBD2,TRBV7-9,TGTGCCAGCAGCTTAGCCGGGACTAGGATGTACAATGAGCAGTTCTTC,CASSLAGTRMYNEQFF
TRBJ1-1,.,TRBD1,TRBV7-3,TGTGCCAGCAGCTTACAAGGGGGACAGCAAGCTTTCTTT,CASSLQGGQQAFF
TRBJ2-7,once,.,TRBV6-2/TRBV6-3,TGTGCCAGCAGTTACCCCGACCCGGGTTCCTACGAGCAGTACTTC,CASSYPDPGSYEQYF
TRBJ1-6,.,TRBD1,TRBV5-4,TGTGCCAGCAGCTTGAGAGACAGGGGGTCACCCCTCCACTTT,CASSLRDRGSPLHF
TRBJ2-3,.,.,TRBV10-3,TGTGCCACTCTCAGGGGAGATACGCAGTATTTT,CATLRGDTQYF
TRBJ1-5,.,.,TRBV11-2,TGTGCCAGCAGCCCTCCTGGCCAGGTCCGAAATCAGCCCCAGCATTTT,CASSPPGQVRNQPQHF
TRBJ2-5,.,.,TRBV27,TGTGCCAGCAGTTTATCGGTTGGGGTAACAGGATTGGAGACCCAGTACTTC,CASSLSVGVTGLETQYF
TRBJ2-1,.,TRBD2,TRBV3-1/TRBV3-2,TGTGCCAGCAGCCTCGCTAGCGGGAGTTACCATGAGCAGTTCTTC,CASSLASGSYHEQFF
TRBJ2-3,.,.,TRBV5-1,TGCGCCAGCAGCTTGGCCGCGCTATTCACAGATACGCAGTATTTT,CASSLAALFTDTQYF
TRBJ2-3,.,TRBD2,TRBV5-1,TGCGCCAGCAGCGTTACCGGGACTAGCGGCACAGATACGCAGTATTTT,CASSVTGTSGTDTQYF